One sample yielded the 14 T cell receptor beta chains listed below, sequenced in a study of cytomegalovirus exposure and HLA in healthy donors. The PCR used 60 Vbeta and 13 Jbeta primers. Sequenced by immunoSEQ multiplex PCR; TCRdb stores in-frame clones only, minus some. The sample lists 80,000 to 130,000 clones; around 79% were seen once. Sequencing was done on a sample of PBMCs. Source of these receptors: a male donor in good health and CMV-seropositive.

This clone appeared a few times. The genes are TRBV6-1 and TRBJ2-2; D is unresolved. V was clipped by 2 bases and J by 6 bases, with 10 bases between them. The V gene's germline CDR1 is MNHNS and CDR2 SASEGT. This CDR3 has 14 amino acids. CDR3 in DNA: TGTGCCAGCAGTGAATTTTTAGTGGCCGGGGAGCTGTTTTTT. This encodes CASSEFLVAGELFF.

V and J are TRBV29-1 and TRBJ2-3, with D unclear. The CDR3 loop spans 14 amino acids. Germline V gene lookup returns CDR1 SQVTM and CDR2 ANQGSEA. Trimming pared 1 base from V and 1 base from J, leaving 9 bases between. This CDR3 is CSVEGAVRTDTQYF. CDR3 nucleotides: TGCAGCGTTGAAGGTGCGGTTCGCACAGATACGCAGTATTTT.

This chain uses TRBV7-2 with TRBJ2-3, with 8 nucleotides matching TRBD2. Per the germline V gene, CDR1 is SGHTA and CDR2 is FQGNSA. The CDR3 runs 17 residues. J was trimmed by 2 bases and V by 2 bases; bases with no gene match: 9. The DNA for the CDR3 is TGTGCCAGCAGCTTAACGGGGGTAGCGGGGTACACAGATACGCAGTATTTT. Protein: CASSLTGVAGYTDTQYF.

V usage is TRBV23-1 and J usage is TRBJ1-6; a possible D gene is TRBD1 (5 bases). TRBV23-1 belongs to the ORF category, with a function that is uncertain. The V end was cut by 10 bases, the J end by 3 bases, with 13 bases between. The CDR3 loop spans 14 amino acids. The CDR3 DNA sequence: TGCGCCACCCCGGGGAGGGGCTATAATTCACCCCTCCACTTT. It is translated as CATPGRGYNSPLHF.

This clone was recorded once. The chain combines TRBV7-3 with TRBJ1-4; 9 bases align to TRBD1. J lost 2 bases, V lost 4 bases, and 11 bases had no gene match. CDR1 and CDR2 (germline): SGHTA, FQGTGA. This CDR3 region has 18 residues. The CDR3 loop is CASSSRSGTGRTNEKLFF. The CDR3 DNA reads TGTGCCAGCAGCTCTCGATCCGGGACAGGGAGGACTAATGAAAAACTGTTTTTT.

This clone was observed a handful of times. The chain links TRBV5-1 to TRBJ2-1; a possible D gene is TRBD1 (6 bases). From germline, CDR1 is SGHRS and CDR2 YFSETQ. V was pared by 5 bases and J by 8 bases, with 17 bases between. CDR3 length equals 14 residues. The CDR3 coding sequence is TGCGCCAGCAGACCCGGGACACCAGATGATGAGCAGTTCTTC. Translating it yields CASRPGTPDDEQFF.

The V gene is TRBV4-1, the J gene TRBJ1-2, with D hard to call. The V end lost 2 bases, the J end lost 4 bases, and 8 bases lay between the germline ends. Germline CDR1 and CDR2: MGHRA and YSYEKL. CDR3 length: 13 amino acids. CDR3 nucleotide sequence: TGCGCCAGCAGCCAAACCCTACTCTATGGCTACACCTTC. Amino acid sequence: CASSQTLLYGYTF.

The chain combines TRBV28 with TRBJ2-4, with 7 bases aligning to TRBD1. The ends lost 3 bases at V and 1 base at J; junction bases unmatched: 9. The CDR3 contains 17 residues. Germline assignment: CDR1 MDHEN and CDR2 SYDVKM. The CDR3 reads CASSFPGQEGAKNIQYF. The CDR3, as DNA: TGTGCCAGCAGTTTCCCCGGACAGGAAGGGGCCAAAAACATTCAGTACTTC.

The chain couples TRBV7-8 to TRBJ2-2, with 7 nucleotides matching TRBD1. Trimming cost V 5 bases and J 0 bases; bases outside gene matches: 6. The CDR3 has 16 residues. The V gene's germline CDR1 is SGHVS and CDR2 FQNEAQ. The CDR3 sequence: CASSEGQFANTGELFF. The DNA of the CDR3 is TGTGCCAGCAGCGAGGGACAGTTCGCGAACACCGGGGAGCTGTTTTTT.

This chain connects TRBV6-5 to TRBJ2-2, with D possibly being TRBD1 (6 bases). Looked up from germline, CDR1 is MNHEY and CDR2 is SVGAGI. V was shortened by 6 bases and J by 2 bases, with 10 bases between the two germline ends. This CDR3 has 14 amino acids. The CDR3 here is CASRRTVNTGELFF. The CDR3 coding sequence is TGTGCCAGCAGGAGGACAGTTAACACCGGGGAGCTGTTTTTT.

The table lists this clone with a count of one. The chain employs TRBV5-6 and TRBJ1-5; no reliable D call. The CDR3 length is 16 residues. CDR1 and CDR2 from the germline V gene are SGHDT and YYEEEE. Trimming left V 0 bases short and J 0 bases short, with 10 bases between. The CDR3 DNA reads as TGTGCCAGCAGCTTGGGCAGTATCGTTAGCAATCAGCCCCAGCATTTT. Translated, it gives CASSLGSIVSNQPQHF.

This clone was seen a few times. This chain joins TRBV7-9 and TRBJ1-1, with TRBD1 matching 7 bases. V dropped 8 bases and J dropped 4; count of bases not matched to a gene: 13. Per the germline V gene, CDR1 is SEHNR and CDR2 is FQNEAQ (reference sequence). The CDR3 runs 15 residues. The DNA of the CDR3 is TGTGCCAGCCGTCCCAGACAGGGAGGTGCCACTGAAGCTTTCTTT. This encodes CASRPRQGGATEAFF.

CDR3 loop: CASSTGQGTEAFF. The CDR3 coding sequence is TGTGCCAGCAGCACTGGACAGGGTACTGAAGCTTTCTTT. The V call is TRBV7-2, the J call TRBJ1-1; 8 nucleotides align to TRBD1. Germline CDR1 SGHTA, CDR2 FQGNSA. The CDR3 loop spans 13 amino acids. V dropped 5 bases and J dropped 5; count of bases not matched to a gene: 4.

The genes are TRBV6-1 and TRBJ2-7; D is perhaps TRBD1 (5 bases). The CDR3 is 13 amino acids. Germline values: CDR1 MNHNS, CDR2 SASEGT. Trimming stripped 8 bases from V and 4 bases from J, with 15 bases between. CDR3 amino acids: CASAPSGRYEQYF. The CDR3 nucleotides read TGTGCCAGCGCGCCGTCAGGGCGGTACGAGCAGTACTTC.